The 10 T cell receptor beta chains presented below share a single source sample, sequenced in a study of T cell responses to AZD1222 COVID-19 vaccine. Assay: immunoSEQ multiplex PCR; the TCRdb copy retains only in-frame clones and omits some. The sample carries roughly 80,000 clones, around nine tenths recorded once. Source: peripheral blood, taken on day 0 of MenACWY control vaccination. These receptors were collected from an adult in good health.

This clone was observed a single time. This sequence joins TRBV19 and TRBJ1-1, with D uncertain. In germline, CDR1 is LNHDA, CDR2 SQIVND (reference sequence). V was trimmed by 4 bases and J by 3 bases, leaving 15 bases between them. There are 15 residues in the CDR3. CDR3 sequence (DNA): TGTGCCAGTAGTACCCCCCCAGGATCCGACACTGAAGCTTTCTTT. Residues: CASSTPPGSDTEAFF.

The chain carries TRBV12-1 and TRBJ2-1; the table calls TRBD2, which could not be checked here. TRBV12-1 is noted as a pseudogene. The CDR3 spans 20 residues. The CDR3: CASSFSPRTSKKSSYNEQFF. In DNA form, the CDR3 reads TGTGCCAGCAGCTTTAGCCCCCGGACTAGTAAGAAGAGCTCCTACAATGAGCAGTTCTTC.

The chain couples TRBV9 to TRBJ2-1, with D perhaps assigned TRBD1 or TRBD2 (5 bases each). The CDR3 spans 15 residues. V dropped 5 bases and J dropped 8 bases, with 20 bases sitting between them. The germline CDR1 and CDR2 sequences are SGDLS and YYNGEE. CDR3 region: CASRRGGSNVDEQFF. CDR3 coding DNA: TGTGCCAGCAGGAGGGGCGGTTCCAACGTAGATGAGCAGTTCTTC.

A few counts support this clone. The chain employs TRBV7-9 and TRBJ1-1; a possible D gene is TRBD1 (6 bases). The CDR3 length is 15 residues. Trimming removed 5 bases at V and 4 bases at J, with 17 bases between. Per germline, CDR1 SEHNR and CDR2 FQNEAQ (reference sequence). CDR3 nucleotides: TGTGCCAGCAGCCCCTCCCTAGGACAGAGCACTGAAGCTTTCTTT. Encoded protein: CASSPSLGQSTEAFF.

The J gene is TRBJ2-3, the V gene TRBV24-1; D is possibly TRBD1 (6 bases). Germline V lookup: CDR1 KGHDR, CDR2 SFDVKD. Trimming took off 4 bases at V and 6 bases at J, with 13 bases between the two ends. This CDR3 has 14 residues. This CDR3 reads CATSDSRQVDTQYF. The CDR3 DNA follows: TGTGCCACCAGTGACTCAAGACAGGTCGATACGCAGTATTTT.

The CDR3 nucleotides read TGTGCCAGCAGCTTGTCCCTTAATCAGCCCCAGCATTTT. Translation gives CASSLSLNQPQHF. The J gene is TRBJ1-5, the V gene TRBV11-2; no definite D call. Trimming stripped 3 bases from V and 4 bases from J, with 7 bases between. The CDR3 extends over 13 amino acids. CDR1 and CDR2 from the germline V gene are SGHAT and FQNNGV.

The gene calls are TRBV10-3 and TRBJ2-3, with 8 bases fitting TRBD2. This CDR3 has 15 amino acids. Trimming cost V 6 bases and J 8 bases; bases outside gene matches: 13. Germline V gene data show CDR1 as ENHRY and CDR2 as SYGVKD. The CDR3 region is CAISTSGGTVGTQYF. As DNA, the CDR3 is TGTGCCATCAGCACTAGCGGAGGCACAGTTGGTACGCAGTATTTT.

V gene TRBV7-2 combines with J gene TRBJ2-5; D is perhaps TRBD2 (6 bases). Trimming shortened V by 2 bases and J by 1 base, and 8 bases separated the two germline ends. CDR1 and CDR2 from the germline V gene are SGHTA and FQGNSA. This CDR3 contains 14 residues. CDR3 nucleotide sequence: TGTGCCAGCAGCTTACAGGGAGGCCAAGAGACCCAGTACTTC. Translating it yields CASSLQGGQETQYF.

This rearrangement joins TRBV2 to TRBJ1-4, with D possibly being TRBD1 (5 bases). Trimming removed 6 bases from V and 6 bases from J, with 20 bases in between. CDR3 size: 16 residues. The V gene's germline CDR1 is SNHLY and CDR2 FYNNEI. The CDR3 DNA reads as TGTGCCAGCAGGGGACCCAGAACAGGTCTCGATGAAAAACTGTTTTTT. This sequence encodes CASRGPRTGLDEKLFF.

The V and J genes are TRBV5-1 and TRBJ1-3, with D maybe TRBD1 (5 bases). The CDR3 runs 18 residues. Germline CDR1 reads SGHRS; CDR2 reads YFSETQ. V was pared by 1 base and J by 0 bases, with 17 bases between. The CDR3 reads CASSLTTGTGGSGNTIYF. In DNA, the CDR3 is TGCGCCAGCAGCTTGACGACCGGGACTGGCGGCTCTGGAAACACCATATATTTT.